Listed here are 5 T cell receptor beta chains from one sample, sequenced in a study of T cells expressing NK-cell markers. TCRdb re-called the 5' RACE reads; one entry per CDR3 protein, DNA not given. The sample has fewer than 40,000 distinct CDR3 sequences. Sample: blood T cells: a sorted CD56 or NKG2C T cell subset, CD4+ or CD8+ T cells, or bulk PBMC T cells (not recorded which). The source of these receptors is a woman between 18 and 69 years old in good health.

The J gene is TRBJ2-7, the V gene TRBV7-2; TCRdb returns TRBD2, unconfirmable since there is no DNA. The germline V gene encodes CDR1 SGHTA and CDR2 FQGNSA. This CDR3 spans 15 amino acids. The CDR3 reads CASSLGSRAGVEQYF.

V is TRBV4-1 and J is TRBJ2-5. Per germline, CDR1 MGHRA and CDR2 YSYEKL. The CDR3 is 14 residues long. The CDR3 protein is CASSQDMNRQTQYF.

The V and J genes are TRBV7-8 and TRBJ2-7; with no DNA, the TCRdb D assignment of TRBD2 cannot be verified. This CDR3 region has 16 residues. Germline CDR1 reads SGHVS; CDR2 reads FQNEAQ. The CDR3 sequence: CASSLGGGSGSDEQYF.

The gene calls are TRBV7-9 and TRBJ1-1; the TCRdb D gene call, TRBD1, has no DNA to confirm it. Germline V gives CDR1 SEHNR, CDR2 FQNEAQ (reference sequence). The CDR3 spans 15 residues. CDR3 in amino acids: CASSLRSQGFTEAFF.

CDR3 in amino acids: CASSLAPREYGQPQHF. The chain is built from TRBV27 and TRBJ1-5. This CDR3 region has 16 residues. The V gene's germline CDR1 is MNHEY and CDR2 SMNVEV (reference sequence).